This TCR beta chain is from a study of CD8 T cells in ankylosing spondylitis. Study-wide points: Clones that were linked to disease were CD8+ and were relatively rare in peripheral blood. Within matched ankylosing spondylitis synovial fluid, disease-linked clones were reportedly significantly enriched. Fewer than 10 highly homologous variants formed a TCR beta motif that appeared characteristic of ankylosing spondylitis blood.

This clonotype was counted a few times. Its antigen is unknown. Libraries for TCR beta were made by quantitative 5'-RACE with molecular barcodes. Via MiXCR, TCRdb re-called the 5' RACE reads, giving one row per CDR3 protein. The profile shows 800,000 to 900,000 distinct CDR3 sequences, approximately 12% of them singletons. From germline, CDR1 is MDHEN and CDR2 SYDVKM. The V end lost 0 bases, the J end lost 7 bases, and 10 bases lay between the germline ends. This CDR3 region has 14 residues. V and J are TRBV28 and TRBJ1-5, with D perhaps TRBD1 (6 bases). The sequence derives from a male donor with ankylosing spondylitis. The sequenced material came from blood, either unsorted or a sorted T cell fraction (not recorded which). This CDR3 reads CASSLWGAGQPQHF. CDR3 nucleotides: TGTGCCAGCAGTTTATGGGGGGCGGGACAGCCCCAGCATTTT.